This T cell receptor (beta chain) was sequenced in a study of cytomegalovirus exposure and HLA in healthy donors. Points from the study as a whole: A link between a missense DCLRE1C variant and TCR beta V- and J-gene trimming emerged from a later analysis.

Comment on this clone: Its target is unknown.

Regarding donors, all were healthy bone marrow donors. In the PCR, 60 Vbeta and 13 Jbeta primers were used. Study processing details: Later, an analysis found 80 million or so unique TCR beta chains, and approximately 10 million of these were shared. Libraries were prepared by immunoSEQ multiplex PCR; TCRdb keeps only in-frame clonotypes and omits some of them. V and J calls and clone size are those listed in that table; D and trimming were worked out from the DNA. The sample carries roughly 170,000 clones, approximately 84% recorded once. The junction had 15 bases not matched to a gene; V was cut back by 1 base and J by 11 bases. Germline CDR1 reads SGHTA; CDR2 reads FQGNSA. This CDR3 is 16 amino acids long.

This TCR was sampled from a woman aged 45-60 years in good health and CMV-seropositive. This chain uses TRBV7-2 with TRBJ2-5, with TRBD2 matching over 8 bases. Material for sequencing was PBMCs. The DNA for the CDR3 is TGTGCCAGCAGCTTAGAGGCCAGCGGGGGCCCCTCATCTCAGTACTTC. This gives the protein CASSLEASGGPSSQYF. The full variable domain, rest sourced from reference TRBV7-2 and TRBJ2-5, is GAGVSQSPSNKVTEKGKDVELRCDPISGHTALYWYRQSLGQGLEFLIYFQGNSAPDKSGLPSDRFSAERTGGSVSTLTIQRTQQEDSAVYLCASSLEASGGPSSQYFGPGTRLLVL.